This T cell receptor (beta chain) was obtained from a study of cytotoxic CD8 clonotypes in ibrutinib-treated CLL. Study at large: Responses: approximately 24 partial, 2 complete; after median approximately six years, about 15 stayed remitted, roughly 12 progressed. Response material was collected after a median about 12 months of treatment, range 6 to 36.

Deep sequencing aimed at 1 in 200,000 to 1 in 1 million T cells' resolution. TCRdb's table, derived via immunoSEQ multiplex PCR, lists solely in-frame clones and lacks some. Among some 120,000 clones listed, 58% were seen once. The CDR3 is made up of 18 amino acids. V lost 7 bases and J 0 bases, leaving 22 bases between the germline ends. Germline CDR1 and CDR2: GTSNPN and SVGIG (reference sequence). The sample holds a few counts of this clone. The chain combines TRBV30 with TRBJ2-6; tentative D call: TRBD1 (6 bases). The clonotype comes from a human donor with chronic lymphocytic leukemia. The sequencing used PBMCs, collected after 24 months of ibrutinib treatment. CDR3 nucleotide sequence: TGTGCCTCGCTCTCCGGGACAATGGCTCTCTCTGGGGCCAACGTCCTGACTTTC. Translated, it gives CASLSGTMALSGANVLTF.